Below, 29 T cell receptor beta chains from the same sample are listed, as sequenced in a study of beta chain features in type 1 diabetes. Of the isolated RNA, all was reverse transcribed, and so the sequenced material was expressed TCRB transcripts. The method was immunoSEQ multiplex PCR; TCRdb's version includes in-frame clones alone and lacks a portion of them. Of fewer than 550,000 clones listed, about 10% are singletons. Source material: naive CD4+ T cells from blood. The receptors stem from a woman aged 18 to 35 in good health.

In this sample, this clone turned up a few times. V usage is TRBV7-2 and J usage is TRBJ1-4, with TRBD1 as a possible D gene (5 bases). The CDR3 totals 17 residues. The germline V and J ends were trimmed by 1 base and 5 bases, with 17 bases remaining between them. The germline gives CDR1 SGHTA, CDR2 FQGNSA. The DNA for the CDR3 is TGTGCCAGCAGCTTAGATCCCGGCAGGGACGAGAATGAAAAACTGTTTTTT. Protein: CASSLDPGRDENEKLFF. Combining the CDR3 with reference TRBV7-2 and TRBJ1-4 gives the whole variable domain GAGVSQSPSNKVTEKGKDVELRCDPISGHTALYWYRQSLGQGLEFLIYFQGNSAPDKSGLPSDRFSAERTGGSVSTLTIQRTQQEDSAVYLCASSLDPGRDENEKLFFGSGTQLSVL.

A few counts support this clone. In nucleotides, the CDR3 is TGTGCCAGCAGCTTCCTGCCGGCAGGGGTGGTGGATACGCAGTATTTT. It yields the protein CASSFLPAGVVDTQYF. The chain joins TRBV7-9 to TRBJ2-3; D perhaps matches TRBD1 (6 bases). CDR3 length: 16 amino acids. Deletions cut 3 bases from V and 6 bases from J, with 19 bases between. CDR1 and CDR2 (germline): SEHNR, FQNEAQ (reference sequence).

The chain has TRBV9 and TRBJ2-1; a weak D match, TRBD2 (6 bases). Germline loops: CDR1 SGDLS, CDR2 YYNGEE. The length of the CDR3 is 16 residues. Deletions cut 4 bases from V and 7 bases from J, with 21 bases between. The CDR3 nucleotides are TGTGCCAGCAGCCCTACTGGAGGGTTAAGAGTAAATGAGCAGTTCTTC. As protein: CASSPTGGLRVNEQFF. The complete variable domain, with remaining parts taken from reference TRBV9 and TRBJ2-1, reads DSGVTQTPKHLITATGQRVTLRCSPRSGDLSVYWYQQSLDQGLQFLIQYYNGEERAKGNILERFSAQQFPDLHSELNLSSLELGDSALYFCASSPTGGLRVNEQFFGPGTRLTVL.

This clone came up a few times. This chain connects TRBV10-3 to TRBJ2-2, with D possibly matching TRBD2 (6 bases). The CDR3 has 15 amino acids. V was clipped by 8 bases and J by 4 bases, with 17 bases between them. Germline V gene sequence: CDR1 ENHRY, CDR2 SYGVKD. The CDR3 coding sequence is TGTGCCATCGGCCGGGACTCGATGGGCACCGGGGAGCTGTTTTTT. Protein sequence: CAIGRDSMGTGELFF.

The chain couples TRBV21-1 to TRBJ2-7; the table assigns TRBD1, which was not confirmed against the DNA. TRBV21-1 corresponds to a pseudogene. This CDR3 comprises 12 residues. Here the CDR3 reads CASIQGPYEQYF. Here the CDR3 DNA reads TGTGCCAGCATCCAGGGGCCCTACGAGCAGTACTTC.

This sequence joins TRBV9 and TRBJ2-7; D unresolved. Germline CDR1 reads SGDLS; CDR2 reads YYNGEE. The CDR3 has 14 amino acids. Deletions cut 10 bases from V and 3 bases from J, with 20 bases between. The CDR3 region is CAGCTSKKHYEQYV. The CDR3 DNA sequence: TGTGCCGGGTGTACAAGTAAAAAGCACTACGAGCAGTACGTC.

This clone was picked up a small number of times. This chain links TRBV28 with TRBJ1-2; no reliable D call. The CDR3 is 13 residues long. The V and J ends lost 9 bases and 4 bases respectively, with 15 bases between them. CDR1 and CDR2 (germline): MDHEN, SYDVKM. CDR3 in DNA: TGTGCCAGTCGGTCCGGAGCCGCCTATGGCTACACCTTC. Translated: CASRSGAAYGYTF.

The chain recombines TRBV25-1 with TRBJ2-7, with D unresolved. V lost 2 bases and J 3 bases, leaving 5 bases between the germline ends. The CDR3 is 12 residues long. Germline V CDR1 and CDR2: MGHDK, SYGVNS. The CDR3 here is CASSENFYEQYF. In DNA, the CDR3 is TGTGCCAGCAGTGAAAATTTCTACGAGCAGTACTTC.

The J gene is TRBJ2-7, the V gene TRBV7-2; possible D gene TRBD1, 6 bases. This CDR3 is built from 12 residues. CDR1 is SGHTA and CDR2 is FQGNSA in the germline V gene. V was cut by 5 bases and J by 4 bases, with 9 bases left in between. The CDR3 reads CASSQQGYEQYV. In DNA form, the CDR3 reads TGTGCCAGCAGCCAACAGGGATACGAGCAGTACGTC.

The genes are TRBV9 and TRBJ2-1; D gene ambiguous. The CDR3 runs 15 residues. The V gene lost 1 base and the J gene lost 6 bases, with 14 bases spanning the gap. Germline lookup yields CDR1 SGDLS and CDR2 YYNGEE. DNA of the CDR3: TGTGCCAGCAGCGTAACGGTGGTAGTCAGCAATGAGCAGTTCTTC. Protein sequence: CASSVTVVVSNEQFF.

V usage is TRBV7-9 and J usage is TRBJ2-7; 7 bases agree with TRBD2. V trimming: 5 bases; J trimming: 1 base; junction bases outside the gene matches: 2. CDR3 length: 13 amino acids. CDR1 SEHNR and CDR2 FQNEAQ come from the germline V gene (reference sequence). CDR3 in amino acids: CASSRAGSYEQYF. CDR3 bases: TGTGCCAGCAGCAGAGCGGGGTCCTACGAGCAGTACTTC.

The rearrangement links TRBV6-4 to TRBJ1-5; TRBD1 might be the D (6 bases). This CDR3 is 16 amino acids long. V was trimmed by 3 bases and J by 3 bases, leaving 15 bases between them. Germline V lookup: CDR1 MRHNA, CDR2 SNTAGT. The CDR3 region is CASSEPRTDVNQPQHF. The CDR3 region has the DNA TGTGCCAGCAGTGAGCCCCGGACAGACGTCAATCAGCCCCAGCATTTT.

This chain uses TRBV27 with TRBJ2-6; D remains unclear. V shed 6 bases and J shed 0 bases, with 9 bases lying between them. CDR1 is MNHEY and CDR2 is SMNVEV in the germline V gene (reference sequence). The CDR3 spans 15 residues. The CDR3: CASRVDTSGANVLTF. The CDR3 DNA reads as TGTGCCAGCAGGGTCGATACCTCTGGGGCCAACGTCCTGACTTTC.

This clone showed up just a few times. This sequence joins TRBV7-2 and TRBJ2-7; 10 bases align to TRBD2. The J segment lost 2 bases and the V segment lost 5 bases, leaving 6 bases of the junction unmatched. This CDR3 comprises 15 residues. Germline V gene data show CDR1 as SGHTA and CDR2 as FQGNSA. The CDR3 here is CASSPELAGAYEQYF. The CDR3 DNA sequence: TGTGCCAGCAGCCCCGAGCTAGCGGGAGCCTACGAGCAGTACTTC.

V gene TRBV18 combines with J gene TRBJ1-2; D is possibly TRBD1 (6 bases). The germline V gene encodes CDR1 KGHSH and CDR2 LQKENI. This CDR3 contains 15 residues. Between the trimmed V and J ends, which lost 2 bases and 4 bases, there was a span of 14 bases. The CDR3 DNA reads TGTGCCAGCTCACCATCCGTACAGGGTGGCTATGGCTACACCTTC. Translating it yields CASSPSVQGGYGYTF.

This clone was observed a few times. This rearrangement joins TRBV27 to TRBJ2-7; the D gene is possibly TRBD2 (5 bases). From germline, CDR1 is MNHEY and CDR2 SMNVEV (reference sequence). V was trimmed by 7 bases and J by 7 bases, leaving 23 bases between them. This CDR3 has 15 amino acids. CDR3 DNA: TGTGCCAGCACCGATCTAGCTCTGGGTACTGGGGAGCAGTACTTC. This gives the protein CASTDLALGTGEQYF.

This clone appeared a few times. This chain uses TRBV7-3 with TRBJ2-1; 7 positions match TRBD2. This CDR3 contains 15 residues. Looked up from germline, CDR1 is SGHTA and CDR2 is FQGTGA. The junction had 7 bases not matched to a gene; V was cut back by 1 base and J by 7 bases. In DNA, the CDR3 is TGTGCCAGCAGCTTAAGGGCGGGAGAAGGGAATGAGCAGTTCTTC. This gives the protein CASSLRAGEGNEQFF. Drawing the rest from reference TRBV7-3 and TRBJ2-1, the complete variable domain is GAGVSQTPSNKVTEKGKYVELRCDPISGHTALYWYRQSLGQGPEFLIYFQGTGAADDSGLPNDRFFAVRPEGSVSTLKIQRTERGDSAVYLCASSLRAGEGNEQFFGPGTRLTVL.

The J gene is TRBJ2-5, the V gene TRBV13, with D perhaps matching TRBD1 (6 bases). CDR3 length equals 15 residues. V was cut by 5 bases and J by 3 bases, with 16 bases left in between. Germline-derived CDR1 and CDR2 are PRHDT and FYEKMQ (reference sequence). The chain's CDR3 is CASSPTGRREETQYF. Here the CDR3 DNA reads TGTGCCAGCAGCCCGACAGGTCGGCGGGAAGAGACCCAGTACTTC.

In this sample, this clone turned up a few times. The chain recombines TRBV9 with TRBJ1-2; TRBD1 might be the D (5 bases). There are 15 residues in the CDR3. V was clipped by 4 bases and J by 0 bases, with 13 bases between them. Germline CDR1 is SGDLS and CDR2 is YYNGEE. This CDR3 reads CASSLETGANYGYTF. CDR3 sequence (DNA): TGTGCCAGCAGCTTAGAAACAGGAGCTAACTATGGCTACACCTTC.

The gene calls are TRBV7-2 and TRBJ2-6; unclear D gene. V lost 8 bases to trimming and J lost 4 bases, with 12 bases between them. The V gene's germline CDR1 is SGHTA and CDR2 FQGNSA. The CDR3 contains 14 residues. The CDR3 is CASPSFRGANVLTF. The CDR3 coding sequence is TGTGCCAGCCCATCTTTCAGAGGGGCCAACGTCCTGACTTTC.

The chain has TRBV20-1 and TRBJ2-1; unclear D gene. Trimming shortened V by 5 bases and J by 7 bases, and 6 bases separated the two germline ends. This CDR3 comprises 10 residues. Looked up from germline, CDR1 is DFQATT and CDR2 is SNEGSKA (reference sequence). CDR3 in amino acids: CSAGRNEQFF. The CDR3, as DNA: TGCAGTGCTGGACGTAATGAGCAGTTCTTC.

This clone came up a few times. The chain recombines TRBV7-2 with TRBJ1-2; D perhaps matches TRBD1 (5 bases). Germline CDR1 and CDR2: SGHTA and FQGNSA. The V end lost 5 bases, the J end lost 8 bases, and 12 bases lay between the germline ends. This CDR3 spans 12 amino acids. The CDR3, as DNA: TGTGCCAGCAGCCCGGACTGGGGCGGCTACACCTTC. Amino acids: CASSPDWGGYTF.

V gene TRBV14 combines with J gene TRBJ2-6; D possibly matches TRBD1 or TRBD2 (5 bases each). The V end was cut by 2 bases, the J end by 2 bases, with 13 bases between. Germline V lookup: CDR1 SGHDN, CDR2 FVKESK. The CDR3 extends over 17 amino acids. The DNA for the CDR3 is TGTGCCAGCAGCCAACGGGGCGGCCTCCCTGGGGCCAACGTCCTGACTTTC. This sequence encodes CASSQRGGLPGANVLTF.

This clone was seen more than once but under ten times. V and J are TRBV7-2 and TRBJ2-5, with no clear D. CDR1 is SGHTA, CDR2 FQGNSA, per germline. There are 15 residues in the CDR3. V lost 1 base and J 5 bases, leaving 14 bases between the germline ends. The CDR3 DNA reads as TGTGCCAGCAGCTTAGGGCGGATGCTGAGGGAGACCCAGTACTTC. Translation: CASSLGRMLRETQYF. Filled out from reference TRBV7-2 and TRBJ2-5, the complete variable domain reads GAGVSQSPSNKVTEKGKDVELRCDPISGHTALYWYRQSLGQGLEFLIYFQGNSAPDKSGLPSDRFSAERTGGSVSTLTIQRTQQEDSAVYLCASSLGRMLRETQYFGPGTRLLVL.

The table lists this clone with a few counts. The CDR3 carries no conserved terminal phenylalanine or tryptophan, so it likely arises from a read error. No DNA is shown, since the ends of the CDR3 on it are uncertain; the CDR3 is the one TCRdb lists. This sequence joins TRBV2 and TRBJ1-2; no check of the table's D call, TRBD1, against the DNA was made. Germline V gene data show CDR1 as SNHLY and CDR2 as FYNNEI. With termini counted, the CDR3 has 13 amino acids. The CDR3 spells CASSENDRDRDVV.

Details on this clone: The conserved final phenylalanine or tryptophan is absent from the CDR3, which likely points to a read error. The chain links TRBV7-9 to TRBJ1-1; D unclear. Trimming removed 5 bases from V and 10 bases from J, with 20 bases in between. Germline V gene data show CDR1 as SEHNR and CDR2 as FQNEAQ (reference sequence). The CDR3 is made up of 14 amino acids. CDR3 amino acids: CASSPPGSPFSAFS. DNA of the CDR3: TGTGCCAGCAGCCCACCCGGGAGTCCGTTTTCAGCTTTCTCT.

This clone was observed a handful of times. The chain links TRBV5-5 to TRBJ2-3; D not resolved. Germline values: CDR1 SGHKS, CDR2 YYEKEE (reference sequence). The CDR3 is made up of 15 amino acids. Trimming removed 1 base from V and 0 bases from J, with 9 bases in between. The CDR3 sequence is CASSLSERSTDTQYF. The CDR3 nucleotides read TGTGCCAGCAGCTTGTCGGAGCGAAGCACAGATACGCAGTATTTT.

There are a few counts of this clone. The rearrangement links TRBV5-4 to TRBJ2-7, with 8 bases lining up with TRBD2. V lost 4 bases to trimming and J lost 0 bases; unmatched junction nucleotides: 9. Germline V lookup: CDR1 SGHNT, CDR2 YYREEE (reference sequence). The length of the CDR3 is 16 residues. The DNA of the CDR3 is TGTGCCAGCAGCAAGATACTAGCGGAGGGCTCCTACGAGCAGTACTTC. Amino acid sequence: CASSKILAEGSYEQYF.

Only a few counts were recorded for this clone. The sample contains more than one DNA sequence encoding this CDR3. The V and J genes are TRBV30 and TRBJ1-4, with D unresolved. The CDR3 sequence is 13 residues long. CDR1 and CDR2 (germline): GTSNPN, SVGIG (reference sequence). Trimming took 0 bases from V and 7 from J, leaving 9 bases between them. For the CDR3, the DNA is TGTGCCTGGAGTGTGGGTGGTGGTGAAAAACTGTTTTTT. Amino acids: CAWSVGGGEKLFF.